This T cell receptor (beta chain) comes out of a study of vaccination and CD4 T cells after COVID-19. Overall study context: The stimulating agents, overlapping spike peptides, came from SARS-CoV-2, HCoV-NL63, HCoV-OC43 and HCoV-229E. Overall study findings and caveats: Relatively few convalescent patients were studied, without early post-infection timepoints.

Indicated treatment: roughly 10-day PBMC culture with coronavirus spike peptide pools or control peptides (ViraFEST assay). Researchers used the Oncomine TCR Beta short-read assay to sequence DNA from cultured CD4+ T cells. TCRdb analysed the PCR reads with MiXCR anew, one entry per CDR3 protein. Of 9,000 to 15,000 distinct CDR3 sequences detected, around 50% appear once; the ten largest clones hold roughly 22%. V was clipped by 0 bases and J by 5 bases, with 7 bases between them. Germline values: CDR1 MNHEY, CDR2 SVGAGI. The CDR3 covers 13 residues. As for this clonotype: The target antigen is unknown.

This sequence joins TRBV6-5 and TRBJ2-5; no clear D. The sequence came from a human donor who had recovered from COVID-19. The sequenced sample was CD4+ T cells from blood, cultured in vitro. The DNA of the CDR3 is TGTGCCAGCAGTTACTCCGGGTTGGAGACCCAGTACTTC. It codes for CASSYSGLETQYF.